Presented here are 20 T cell receptor beta chains from one specimen sequenced in a study of Graves' ophthalmopathy and Graves' hyperthyroidism (dated by TCRdb to 2016 to 2019). The reads were generated on an Illumina HiSeq 2000. TCR beta CDR3 regions were amplified from RNA transcripts for repertoire sequencing. HTBI primers and the Qiagen OneStep RT-PCR kit were used in a first-round RT-PCR, which was followed by a second-round multiplex PCR, size selection and purification. TCRdb reanalyzed the raw reads on its own, using fastp at Q25 for trimming and MiXCR for clone calling, and kept in-frame beta chains. Merged by CDR3 protein, the rows form single entries marked with the most common genes and DNA. Here the sample has almost 750,000 distinct CDR3 sequences; roughly 40% occur a single time. In total, the top ten clones hold about 40% of the sample. Input material: peripheral blood. Receptors were obtained from an adult man with Graves' ophthalmopathy.

With regard to this clonotype: A much larger clone differs by one base, so this may be a read error. The V and J genes are TRBV24-1 and TRBJ1-1; D call uncertain. CDR3 length: 12 amino acids. Germline loops: CDR1 KGHDR, CDR2 SFDVKD. Between the trimmed V and J ends, which lost 2 bases and 5 bases, there was a span of 5 bases. CDR3 DNA sequence: TGTGCCACCAGTGATTCCCGAACTGAAGCTTTCTTT. Residues: CATSDSRTEAFF.

The rearrangement links TRBV4-1 to TRBJ2-5, with D possibly matching TRBD1 (5 bases). The V end was cut by 0 bases, the J end by 4 bases, with 15 bases between. CDR3 length equals 16 residues. The germline V gene has CDR1 MGHRA and CDR2 YSYEKL. CDR3 DNA: TGCGCCAGCAGCCAAGATTATGACAAGGGGCGAGAGACCCAGTACTTC. This codes for CASSQDYDKGRETQYF.

This clonotype was found a few times. The DNA of the CDR3 is TGTGCCAGCAGCCCGACAGGGGGCGGAACAGGCACTGAAGCTTTCTTT. This translates into CASSPTGGGTGTEAFF. The rearrangement uses TRBV7-9 and TRBJ1-1, with 10 nucleotides matching TRBD1. V trimming: 5 bases; J trimming: 4 bases; junction bases outside the gene matches: 10. From germline, CDR1 is SEHNR and CDR2 FQNEAQ (reference sequence). The CDR3 length is 16 residues.

The V call is TRBV6-1, the J call TRBJ2-6, with no clear D. Trimming took off 4 bases at V and 3 bases at J, with 13 bases between the two ends. In germline, CDR1 is MNHNS, CDR2 SASEGT. This CDR3 contains 16 residues. CDR3 bases: TGTGCCAGCAGTGTGGACCCTAGTCTTGGGGCCAACGTCCTGACTTTC. Translating it yields CASSVDPSLGANVLTF.

The chain uses TRBV5-6 and TRBJ2-7; 8 bases are a match to TRBD1. The CDR3 extends over 13 amino acids. CDR1 and CDR2 from the germline V gene are SGHDT and YYEEEE. Trimming removed 4 bases from V and 6 bases from J; junction bases left unmatched: 6. The CDR3 nucleotides read TGTGCCAGCAGCCCAATCGGACAGGGCGAGCAGTACTTC. This encodes CASSPIGQGEQYF.

This clonotype showed up just a few times. One end of the junction fails to match germline, which may point to a read error. V and J are TRBV7-9 and TRBJ2-2; D unclear. In germline, CDR1 is SEHNR, CDR2 FQNEAQ (reference sequence). This CDR3 region has 16 residues. The CDR3, as DNA: TGCGCCAGCAGCTTGGCCGTTACCGTAAGCACCGGGGAGCTGTTTTTT. Its protein is CASSLAVTVSTGELFF.

The sample holds a few counts of this clonotype. This chain joins TRBV7-8 and TRBJ2-2; D may be TRBD1 (6 bases). Trimming removed 4 bases at V and 1 base at J, with 10 bases between. The CDR3 length is 15 residues. Germline-derived CDR1 and CDR2 are SGHVS and FQNEAQ. CDR3 amino acids: CASSYDRWNTGELFF. CDR3 nucleotides: TGTGCCAGCAGCTACGACAGGTGGAACACCGGGGAGCTGTTTTTT.

A single count supports this clonotype. V usage is TRBV2 and J usage is TRBJ2-3, with D possibly being TRBD1 (6 bases). Germline CDR1 SNHLY, CDR2 FYNNEI. The V end was cut by 6 bases, the J end by 3 bases, with 19 bases between. CDR3 length equals 16 residues. This chain's CDR3 is CASRRAGDLRTDTQYF. Written as DNA, the CDR3 is TGTGCCAGCAGACGGGCAGGGGATCTAAGGACAGATACGCAGTATTTT. Filled out from reference TRBV2 and TRBJ2-3, the complete variable domain reads EPEVTQTPSHQVTQMGQEVILRCVPISNHLYFYWYRQILGQKVEFLVSFYNNEISEKSEIFDDQFSVERPDGSNFTLKIRSTKLEDSAMYFCASRRAGDLRTDTQYFGPGTRLTVL.

In its sample, this clonotype was seen many times. The chain combines TRBV7-2 with TRBJ2-5; TRBD2 might be the D (6 bases). The V gene lost 5 bases and the J gene lost 0 bases, with 13 bases spanning the gap. The CDR3 extends over 15 amino acids. Germline assignment: CDR1 SGHTA and CDR2 FQGNSA. This CDR3 reads CASSRRGGNQETQYF. The CDR3 region has the DNA TGTGCCAGCAGCCGCCGTGGGGGGAACCAAGAGACCCAGTACTTC.

For this clonotype: A read error is possible here, since a much larger clone lies one base away. V is TRBV12-3 or TRBV12-4 and J is TRBJ1-3; D is perhaps TRBD1 (5 bases). The CDR3 extends over 13 amino acids. CDR3: CASLRDSGNPIYF. CDR3 sequence (DNA): TGTGCCAGCCTTAGGGACTCTGGAAACCCCATATATTTT.

This clonotype was counted many times. The V and J genes are TRBV5-1 and TRBJ1-2, with TRBD1 matching 8 bases. CDR1 is SGHRS, CDR2 YFSETQ, per germline. The CDR3 runs 15 residues. J was trimmed by 0 bases and V by 7 bases; bases with no gene match: 8. CDR3 in amino acids: CASGPGGSPNYGYTF. CDR3 nucleotides: TGCGCCAGCGGCCCAGGGGGCAGCCCTAACTATGGCTACACCTTC.

This clonotype appeared many times. The V gene is TRBV10-3, the J gene TRBJ2-7, with D perhaps matching TRBD1 or TRBD2 (5 bases each). V was trimmed by 2 bases and J by 0 bases, leaving 11 bases between them. Germline CDR1 reads ENHRY; CDR2 reads SYGVKD. This CDR3 is built from 15 residues. The CDR3 is CAISEGTGSSYEQYF. The CDR3 DNA is TGTGCCATCAGTGAGGGGACGGGGAGCTCCTACGAGCAGTACTTC.

This chain uses TRBV20-1 with TRBJ1-6; weak D call: TRBD1 (5 bases). This CDR3 contains 14 residues. Trimming stripped 6 bases from V and 5 bases from J, with 14 bases between. Germline CDR1 and CDR2: DFQATT and SNEGSKA (reference sequence). CDR3 coding DNA: TGCAGTGCGCCCGGGGACCTTAATAATTCACCCCTCCACTTT. Translating it yields CSAPGDLNNSPLHF.

This clonotype came up a few times. CDR3 nucleotides: TGTGCCAGCAGTGCGGGGAGCGAGGGCTATGGCTACACCTTC. This codes for CASSAGSEGYGYTF. The gene calls are TRBV6-1 and TRBJ1-2; no clear D. The CDR3 consists of 14 residues. Germline V CDR1 and CDR2: MNHNS, SASEGT. V was trimmed by 4 bases and J by 4 bases, leaving 13 bases between them.

The chain carries TRBV5-1 and TRBJ1-3; D is ambiguous. Trimming removed 0 bases at V and 4 bases at J, with 8 bases between. The CDR3 spans 14 residues. CDR1 and CDR2 (germline): SGHRS, YFSETQ. The CDR3 sequence: CASSLVAEGNTIYF. The CDR3 DNA is TGCGCCAGCAGCTTGGTGGCAGAAGGAAACACCATATATTTT.

This chain uses TRBV7-9 with TRBJ2-7; 8 bases are a match to TRBD1. Looked up from germline, CDR1 is SEHNR and CDR2 is FQNEAQ (reference sequence). CDR3 length: 15 residues. The J segment lost 2 bases and the V segment lost 5 bases, leaving 8 bases of the junction unmatched. In DNA form, the CDR3 reads TGTGCCAGCAGCCGAGACAGGGGTATCGCCTACGAGCAGTACTTC. Its protein product is CASSRDRGIAYEQYF.

The V call is TRBV7-8, the J call TRBJ1-5; D not certain. Trimming pared 5 bases from V and 1 base from J, leaving 12 bases between. This CDR3 region has 15 residues. Germline V gene data show CDR1 as SGHVS and CDR2 as FQNEAQ. CDR3 nucleotide sequence: TGTGCCAGCAGCCGGGCGGCGAACAGCAATCAGCCCCAGCATTTT. Translation gives CASSRAANSNQPQHF. Combining the CDR3 with reference TRBV7-8 and TRBJ1-5 gives the whole variable domain GAGVSQSPRYKVAKRGQDVALRCDPISGHVSLFWYQQALGQGPEFLTYFQNEAQLDKSGLPSDRFFAERPEGSVSTLKIQRTQQEDSAVYLCASSRAANSNQPQHFGDGTRLSIL.

Many counts were recorded for this clonotype. The chain carries TRBV12-3 or TRBV12-4 and TRBJ1-3; weak D call: TRBD1 (5 bases). The ends were cut back, 5 bases at V and 4 bases at J, with 9 bases in the middle. The CDR3 sequence is 13 residues long. In DNA form, the CDR3 reads TGTGCCAGCAGTCCAGGGTTCGGAAACACCATATATTTT. Residues: CASSPGFGNTIYF.

This clonotype turned up a few times. This chain joins TRBV11-2 and TRBJ1-1; D gene uncertain. Trimming shortened V by 6 bases and J by 2 bases, and 13 bases separated the two germline ends. CDR3 size: 14 residues. Germline V gene sequence: CDR1 SGHAT, CDR2 FQNNGV. The CDR3 bases are TGTGCCAGCAGTTTTTCACGGTCCAACACTGAAGCTTTCTTT. Translating gives CASSFSRSNTEAFF.

V and J are TRBV12-3 or TRBV12-4 and TRBJ2-5; the match to TRBD1 covers 8 bases. The CDR3 is made up of 16 amino acids. Trimming cost V 5 bases and J 4 bases; bases outside gene matches: 12. CDR3 residues: CASSQPMTGARETQYF. In DNA, the CDR3 is TGTGCCAGCAGTCAGCCGATGACAGGGGCTCGAGAGACCCAGTACTTC.